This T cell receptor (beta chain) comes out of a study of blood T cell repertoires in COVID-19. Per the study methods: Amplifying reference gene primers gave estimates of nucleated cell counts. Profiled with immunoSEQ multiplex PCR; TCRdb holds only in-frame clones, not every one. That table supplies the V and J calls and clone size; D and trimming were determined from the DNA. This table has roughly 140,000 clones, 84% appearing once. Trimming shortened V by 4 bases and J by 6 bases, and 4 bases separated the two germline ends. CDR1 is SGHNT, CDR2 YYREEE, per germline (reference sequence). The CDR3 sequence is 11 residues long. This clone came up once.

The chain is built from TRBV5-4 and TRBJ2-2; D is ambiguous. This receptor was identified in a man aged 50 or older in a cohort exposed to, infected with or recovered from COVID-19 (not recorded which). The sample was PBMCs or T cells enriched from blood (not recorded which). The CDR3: CASSVAGELFF. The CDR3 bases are TGTGCCAGCAGCGTCGCCGGGGAGCTGTTTTTT. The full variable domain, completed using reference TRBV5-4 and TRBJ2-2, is ETGVTQSPTHLIKTRGQQVTLRCSSQSGHNTVSWYQQALGQGPQFIFQYYREEENGRGNFPPRFSGLQFPNYSSELNVNALELDDSALYLCASSVAGELFFGEGSRLTVL.